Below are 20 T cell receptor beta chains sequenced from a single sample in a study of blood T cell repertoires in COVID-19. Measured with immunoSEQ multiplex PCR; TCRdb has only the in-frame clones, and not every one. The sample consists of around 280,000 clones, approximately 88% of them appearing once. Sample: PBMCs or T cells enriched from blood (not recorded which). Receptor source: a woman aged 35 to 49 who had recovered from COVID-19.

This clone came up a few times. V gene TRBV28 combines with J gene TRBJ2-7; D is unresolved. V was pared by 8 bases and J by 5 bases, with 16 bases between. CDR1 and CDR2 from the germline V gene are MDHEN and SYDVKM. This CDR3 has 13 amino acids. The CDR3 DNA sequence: TGTGCCAGCGAGGAGAACCCTACCCACGAGCAGTACTTC. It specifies CASEENPTHEQYF. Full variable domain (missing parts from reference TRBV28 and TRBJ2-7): DVKVTQSSRYLVKRTGEKVFLECVQDMDHENMFWYRQDPGLGLRLIYFSYDVKMKEKGDIPEGYSVSREKKERFSLILESASTNQTSMYLCASEENPTHEQYFGPGTRLTVT.

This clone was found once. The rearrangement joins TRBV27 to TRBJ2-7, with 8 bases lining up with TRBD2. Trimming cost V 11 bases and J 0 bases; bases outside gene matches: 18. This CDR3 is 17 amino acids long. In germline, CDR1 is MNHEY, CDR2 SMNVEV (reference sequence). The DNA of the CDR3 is TGTGCCTCCACAGGCCTGGCGGGAGGACGAGGCTCCTACGAGCAGTACTTC. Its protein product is CASTGLAGGRGSYEQYF.

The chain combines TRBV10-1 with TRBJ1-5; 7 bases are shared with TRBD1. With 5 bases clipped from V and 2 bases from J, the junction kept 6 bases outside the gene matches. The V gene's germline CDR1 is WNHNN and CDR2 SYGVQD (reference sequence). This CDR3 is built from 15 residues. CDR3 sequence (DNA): TGCGCCAGCAGTATTGGAGACAGGGGCAATCAGCCCCAGCATTTT. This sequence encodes CASSIGDRGNQPQHF.

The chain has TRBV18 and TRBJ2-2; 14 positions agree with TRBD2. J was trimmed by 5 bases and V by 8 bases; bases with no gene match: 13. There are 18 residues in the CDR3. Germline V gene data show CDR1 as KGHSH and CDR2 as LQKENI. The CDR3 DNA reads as TGTGCCAGCGCGAGCGGGACTAGCGGGAGTTTCAGGACCGGGGAGCTGTTTTTT. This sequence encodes CASASGTSGSFRTGELFF.

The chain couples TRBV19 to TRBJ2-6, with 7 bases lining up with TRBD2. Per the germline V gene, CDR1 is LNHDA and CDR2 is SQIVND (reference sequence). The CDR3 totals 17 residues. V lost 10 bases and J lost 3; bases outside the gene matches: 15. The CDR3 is CATGGSRGRGGANVLTF. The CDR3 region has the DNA TGTGCCACCGGTGGTTCGCGCGGGAGAGGTGGGGCCAACGTCCTGACTTTC.

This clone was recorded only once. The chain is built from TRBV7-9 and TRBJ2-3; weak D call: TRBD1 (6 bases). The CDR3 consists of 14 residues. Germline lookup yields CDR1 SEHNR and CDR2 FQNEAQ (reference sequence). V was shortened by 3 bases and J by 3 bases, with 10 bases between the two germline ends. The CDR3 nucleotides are TGTGCCAGCAGCTTCAGGGGCGAGACAGATACGCAGTATTTT. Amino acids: CASSFRGETDTQYF.

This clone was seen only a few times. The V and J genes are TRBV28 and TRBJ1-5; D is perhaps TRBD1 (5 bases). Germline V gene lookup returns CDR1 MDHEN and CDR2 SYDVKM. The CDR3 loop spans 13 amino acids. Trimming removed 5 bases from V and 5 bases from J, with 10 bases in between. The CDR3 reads CASSRQTYQPQHF. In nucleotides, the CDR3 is TGTGCCAGCAGTCGACAGACCTATCAGCCCCAGCATTTT.

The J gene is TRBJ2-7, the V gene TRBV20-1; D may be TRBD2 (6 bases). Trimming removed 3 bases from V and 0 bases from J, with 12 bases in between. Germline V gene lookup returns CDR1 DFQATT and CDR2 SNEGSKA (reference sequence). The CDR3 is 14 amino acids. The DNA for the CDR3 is TGCAGTGCTAGTGGGACTTTAAGCTCCTACGAGCAGTACTTC. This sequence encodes CSASGTLSSYEQYF.

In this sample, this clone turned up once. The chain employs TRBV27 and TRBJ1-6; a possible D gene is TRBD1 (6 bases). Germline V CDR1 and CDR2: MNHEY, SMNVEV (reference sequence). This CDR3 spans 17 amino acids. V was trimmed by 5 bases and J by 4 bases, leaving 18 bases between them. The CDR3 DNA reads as TGTGCCAGCAGTATCGGACAGCGCGACCTATATAATTCACCCCTCCACTTT. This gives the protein CASSIGQRDLYNSPLHF.

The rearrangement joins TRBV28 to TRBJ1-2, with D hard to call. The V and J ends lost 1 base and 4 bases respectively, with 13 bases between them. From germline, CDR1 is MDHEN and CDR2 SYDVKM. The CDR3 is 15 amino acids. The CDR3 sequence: CASSLSGRRVYGYTF. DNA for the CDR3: TGTGCCAGCAGTTTATCGGGCAGGCGGGTCTATGGCTACACCTTC.

CDR3 in amino acids: CASSFSVGGPRTDTQYF. The CDR3, as DNA: TGTGCCAGCAGTTTCTCGGTGGGGGGACCTCGCACAGATACGCAGTATTTT. V usage is TRBV27 and J usage is TRBJ2-3, with D perhaps TRBD2 (6 bases). This CDR3 comprises 17 residues. The germline V and J ends were trimmed by 3 bases and 1 base, with 17 bases remaining between them. Per germline, CDR1 MNHEY and CDR2 SMNVEV (reference sequence).

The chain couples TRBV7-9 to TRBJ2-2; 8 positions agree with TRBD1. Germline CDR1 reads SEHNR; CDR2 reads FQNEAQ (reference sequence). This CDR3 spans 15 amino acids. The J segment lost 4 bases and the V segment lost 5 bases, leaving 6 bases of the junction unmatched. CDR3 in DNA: TGTGCCAGCAGCCCCTGGACAGGGATCACCGGGGAGCTGTTTTTT. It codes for CASSPWTGITGELFF.

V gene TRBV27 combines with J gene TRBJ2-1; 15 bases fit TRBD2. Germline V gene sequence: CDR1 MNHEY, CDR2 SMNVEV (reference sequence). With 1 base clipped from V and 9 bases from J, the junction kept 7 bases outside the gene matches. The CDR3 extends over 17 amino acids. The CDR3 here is CASSLLVGLAGGGEQFF. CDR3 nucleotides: TGTGCCAGCAGTTTATTGGTCGGACTAGCGGGAGGGGGTGAGCAGTTCTTC.

The CDR3 protein is CASRSGTTDTQYF. The DNA of the CDR3 is TGTGCCAGTAGAAGCGGCACCACAGATACGCAGTATTTT. This chain connects TRBV6-5 to TRBJ2-3, with D perhaps matching TRBD2 (5 bases). The V gene lost 9 bases and the J gene lost 2 bases, with 12 bases spanning the gap. The CDR3 runs to 13 residues. Germline V gene lookup returns CDR1 MNHEY and CDR2 SVGAGI.

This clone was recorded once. CDR3 sequence: CASSQEARGQAFF. CDR3 DNA: TGCGCCAGCAGCCAAGAAGCCAGGGGCCAAGCTTTCTTT. This chain joins TRBV4-3 and TRBJ1-1; D may be TRBD1 (6 bases). V was trimmed by 0 bases and J by 9 bases, leaving 11 bases between them. The CDR3 spans 13 residues. CDR1 and CDR2 (germline): LGHNA, YSLEER.

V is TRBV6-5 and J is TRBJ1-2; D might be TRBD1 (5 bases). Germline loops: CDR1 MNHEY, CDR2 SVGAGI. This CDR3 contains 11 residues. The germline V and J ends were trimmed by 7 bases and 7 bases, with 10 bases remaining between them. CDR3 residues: CASNGGGGYTF. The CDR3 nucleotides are TGTGCCAGCAACGGGGGTGGTGGCTACACCTTC.

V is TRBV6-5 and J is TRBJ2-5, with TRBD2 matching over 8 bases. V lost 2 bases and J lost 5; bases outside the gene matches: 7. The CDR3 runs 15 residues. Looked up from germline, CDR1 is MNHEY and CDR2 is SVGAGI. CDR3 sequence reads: CASSYGSGRRETQYF. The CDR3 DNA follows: TGTGCCAGCAGTTACGGAAGCGGGAGACGGGAGACCCAGTACTTC.

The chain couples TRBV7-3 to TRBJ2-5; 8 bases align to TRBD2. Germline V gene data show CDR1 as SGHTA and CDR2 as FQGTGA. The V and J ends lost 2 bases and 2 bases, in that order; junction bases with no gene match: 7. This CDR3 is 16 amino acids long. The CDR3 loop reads CASSLSGTSVQETQYF. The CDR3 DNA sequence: TGTGCCAGCAGCTTATCGGGGACTAGTGTTCAAGAGACCCAGTACTTC.

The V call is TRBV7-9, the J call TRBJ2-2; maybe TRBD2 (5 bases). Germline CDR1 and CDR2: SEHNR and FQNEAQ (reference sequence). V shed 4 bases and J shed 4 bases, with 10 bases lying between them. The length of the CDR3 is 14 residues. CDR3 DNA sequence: TGTGCCAGCAGCTCTAGCTACCTCACCGGGGAGCTGTTTTTT. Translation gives CASSSSYLTGELFF.

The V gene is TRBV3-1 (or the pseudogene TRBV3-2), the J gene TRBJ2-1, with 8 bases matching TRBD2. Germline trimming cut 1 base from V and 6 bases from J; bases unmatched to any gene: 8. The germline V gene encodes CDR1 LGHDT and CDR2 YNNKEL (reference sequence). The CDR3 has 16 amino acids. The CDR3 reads CASSQVPAGEGNEQFF. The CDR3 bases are TGTGCCAGCAGCCAAGTACCAGCGGGAGAGGGCAATGAGCAGTTCTTC.